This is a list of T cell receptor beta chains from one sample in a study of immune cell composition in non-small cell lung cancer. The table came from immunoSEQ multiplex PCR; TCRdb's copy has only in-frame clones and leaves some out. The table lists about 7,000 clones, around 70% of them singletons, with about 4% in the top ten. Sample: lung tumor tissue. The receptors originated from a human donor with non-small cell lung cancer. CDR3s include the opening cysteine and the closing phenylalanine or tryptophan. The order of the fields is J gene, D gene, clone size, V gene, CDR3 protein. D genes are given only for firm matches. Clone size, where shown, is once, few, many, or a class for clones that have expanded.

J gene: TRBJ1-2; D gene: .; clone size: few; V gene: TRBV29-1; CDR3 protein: CSGYDYAGYTF
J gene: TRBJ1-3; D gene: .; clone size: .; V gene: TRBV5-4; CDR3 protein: CASSLQDSGNTIYF
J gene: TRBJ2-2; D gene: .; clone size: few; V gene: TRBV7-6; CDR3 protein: CASSLLVRGAVWTGELFF
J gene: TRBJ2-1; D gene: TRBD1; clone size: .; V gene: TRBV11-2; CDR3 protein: CASSRDRGKREQFF
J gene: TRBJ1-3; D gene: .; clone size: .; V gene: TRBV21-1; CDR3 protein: CASSKNWYLRDRAFRNTIYF
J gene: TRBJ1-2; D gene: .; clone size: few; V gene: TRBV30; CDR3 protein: CAWSVRGPNYGYTF
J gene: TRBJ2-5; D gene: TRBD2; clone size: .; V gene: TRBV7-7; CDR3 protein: CASGPSETQYF
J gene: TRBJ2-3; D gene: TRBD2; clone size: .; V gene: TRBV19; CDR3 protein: CASSEAGITDTQYF
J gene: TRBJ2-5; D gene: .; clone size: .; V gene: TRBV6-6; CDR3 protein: CASSARTGSSGEQYF
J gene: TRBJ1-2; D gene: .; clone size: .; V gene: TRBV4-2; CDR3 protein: CASSQVGPYGYTF
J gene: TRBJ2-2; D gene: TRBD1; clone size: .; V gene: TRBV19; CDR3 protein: CASSIQGANTGELFF
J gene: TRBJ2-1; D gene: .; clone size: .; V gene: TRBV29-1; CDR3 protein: CSVEGGPSGVNEQFF
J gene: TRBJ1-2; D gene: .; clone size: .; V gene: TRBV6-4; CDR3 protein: CASSETPQGFPGYTF
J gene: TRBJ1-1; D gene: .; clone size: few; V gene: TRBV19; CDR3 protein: CASSIDQGMNTEAFF
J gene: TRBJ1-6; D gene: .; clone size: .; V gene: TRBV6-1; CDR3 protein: CASSEGTGSESPLHF
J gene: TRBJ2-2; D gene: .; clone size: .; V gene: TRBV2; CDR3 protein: CASIGTPTGELFF
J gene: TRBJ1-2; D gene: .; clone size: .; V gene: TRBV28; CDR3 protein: CASSFLSGTTYGYTF
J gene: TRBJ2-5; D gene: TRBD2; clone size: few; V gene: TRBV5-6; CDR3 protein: CASSLRAGGRQETQYF
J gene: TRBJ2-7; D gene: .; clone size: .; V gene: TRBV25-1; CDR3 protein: CASSIAYEQYF
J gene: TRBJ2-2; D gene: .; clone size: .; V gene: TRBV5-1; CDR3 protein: CASSGQGNTGELFF
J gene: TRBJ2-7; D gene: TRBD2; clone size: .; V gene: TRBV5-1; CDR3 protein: CASSLVGLAVPGENEQYF
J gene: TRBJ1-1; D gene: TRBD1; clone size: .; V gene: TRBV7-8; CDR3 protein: CASIRDRALRYAEAFF
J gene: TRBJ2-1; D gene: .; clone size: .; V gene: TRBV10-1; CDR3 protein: CASSGGQRTELDNEQFF
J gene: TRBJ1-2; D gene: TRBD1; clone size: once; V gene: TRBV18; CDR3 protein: CASSPIGTGETYGYTF
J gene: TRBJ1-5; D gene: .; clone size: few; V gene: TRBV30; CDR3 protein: CAWSPDSYQPQHF